A single sample is the source of the 5 T cell receptor beta chains below, sequenced in a study of blood T cell repertoires in COVID-19. Some clones are missing from TCRdb's copy, which holds only in-frame ones; the method was immunoSEQ multiplex PCR. The sample has under 300,000 clones; about 88% are singletons. Sequencing input: peripheral blood. The receptor set was obtained from a woman between 40 and 55 years old who had recovered from COVID-19.

The V gene is TRBV5-1, the J gene TRBJ2-5; 12 nucleotides line up with TRBD2. The CDR3 covers 16 residues. V trimming: 4 bases; J trimming: 9 bases; junction bases outside the gene matches: 13. Germline V gene lookup returns CDR1 SGHRS and CDR2 YFSETQ. The DNA for the CDR3 is TGCGCCAGCAGCCCTTCGACTAGCGGGGGAGCGGAGGCCCAGTACTTC. The encoded protein is CASSPSTSGGAEAQYF.

The rearrangement links TRBV4-1 to TRBJ2-3; TRBD2 might be the D (6 bases). The V gene's germline CDR1 is MGHRA and CDR2 YSYEKL. This CDR3 spans 17 amino acids. V was cut by 0 bases and J by 5 bases, with 18 bases left in between. The CDR3 region has the DNA TGCGCCAGCAGCCAAGATGGGGCGTCGTTCGGGGGAGATACGCAGTATTTT. Translation: CASSQDGASFGGDTQYF.

This clone was seen once. V is TRBV3-1 (or the pseudogene TRBV3-2) and J is TRBJ2-1; 12 bases line up with TRBD2. This CDR3 contains 17 residues. Trimming took 4 bases from V and 1 from J; bases not matched to a gene: 5. Germline CDR1 and CDR2: LGHDT and YNNKEL (reference sequence). CDR3 nucleotides: TGTGCCAGCAGCCCGCCTAGCGGGGGGGGGTCCTACAATGAGCAGTTCTTC. Its protein is CASSPPSGGGSYNEQFF.

In DNA form, the CDR3 reads TGTGCCAGTAGTATAGCAACAAAGAAAAACACCGGGGAGCTGTTTTTT. Translating it yields CASSIATKKNTGELFF. V usage is TRBV19 and J usage is TRBJ2-2; D call uncertain. Trimming cost V 1 base and J 2 bases, with 11 bases left between them. Germline V gene sequence: CDR1 LNHDA, CDR2 SQIVND (reference sequence). This CDR3 has 16 amino acids.

This clone appeared a few times. The gene calls are TRBV11-1 and TRBJ1-2; TRBD1 matches 10 bases. The CDR3 sequence is 13 residues long. The ends lost 5 bases at V and 8 bases at J; junction bases unmatched: 5. Germline V CDR1 and CDR2: SGHAT, FQDESV (reference sequence). The CDR3 region has the DNA TGTGCCAGCAGCCGGGACAGGGGCGAGGGCTACACCTTC. Its protein product is CASSRDRGEGYTF. Looking up the rest from reference TRBV11-1 and TRBJ1-2 gives the full variable domain: EAEVAQSPRYKITEKSQAVAFWCDPISGHATLYWYRQILGQGPELLVQFQDESVVDDSQLPKDRFSAERLKGVDSTLKIQPAELGDSAMYLCASSRDRGEGYTFGSGTRLTVV.